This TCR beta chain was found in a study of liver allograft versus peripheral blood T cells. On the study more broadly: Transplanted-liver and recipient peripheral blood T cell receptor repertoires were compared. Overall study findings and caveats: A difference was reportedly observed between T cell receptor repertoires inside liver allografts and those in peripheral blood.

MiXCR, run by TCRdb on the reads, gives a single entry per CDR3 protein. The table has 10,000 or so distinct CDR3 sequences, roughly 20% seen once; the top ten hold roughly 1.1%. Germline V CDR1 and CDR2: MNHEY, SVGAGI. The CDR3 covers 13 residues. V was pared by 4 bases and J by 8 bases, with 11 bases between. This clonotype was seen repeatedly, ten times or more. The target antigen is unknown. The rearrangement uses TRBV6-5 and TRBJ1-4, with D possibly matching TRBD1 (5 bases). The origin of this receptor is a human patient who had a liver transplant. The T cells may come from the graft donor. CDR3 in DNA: TGTGCCAGCAGTTTCCGGTCAGGGGAAAAACTGTTTTTT. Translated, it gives CASSFRSGEKLFF.